What follows is one TCR beta chain and its context. The target antigen is unknown. The data were taken from a study of OX40 agonist ivuxolimab in advanced cancers. About the research overall: Patients received the agonistic anti-OX40 (CD134) antibody ivuxolimab. The dose-escalation cohort had hepatocellular carcinoma, melanoma, renal cell or head and neck cancer.

Data came from immunoSEQ multiplex PCR; TCRdb stores just in-frame clones and leaves some out. Of more than 50,000 clones in the sample, 80% to 90% were seen once. Notes on the study in general: Still undetermined is the antigen specificity of the expanded peripheral T cells. At 0.1 to 3.0 mg/kg, clonal expansion of CD4+ and CD8+ blood T cells had occurred by week 6.

The source of this sequence is an adult with an advanced solid tumor such as melanoma, head and neck, liver or kidney cancer. Sequencing used CD4+ or CD8+ T cells sorted from blood, obtained in a trial of the OX40 agonist ivuxolimab.

DNA for the CDR3: TGCGCCAGCAGCCATCAGGGGGGTAAGACCCAGTACTTC. Translation gives CASSHQGGKTQYF. The gene calls are TRBV5-1 and TRBJ2-5; a possible D gene is TRBD1 (7 bases). Germline V gives CDR1 SGHRS, CDR2 YFSETQ. This CDR3 is built from 13 residues. V was cut by 4 bases and J by 6 bases, with 13 bases left in between.